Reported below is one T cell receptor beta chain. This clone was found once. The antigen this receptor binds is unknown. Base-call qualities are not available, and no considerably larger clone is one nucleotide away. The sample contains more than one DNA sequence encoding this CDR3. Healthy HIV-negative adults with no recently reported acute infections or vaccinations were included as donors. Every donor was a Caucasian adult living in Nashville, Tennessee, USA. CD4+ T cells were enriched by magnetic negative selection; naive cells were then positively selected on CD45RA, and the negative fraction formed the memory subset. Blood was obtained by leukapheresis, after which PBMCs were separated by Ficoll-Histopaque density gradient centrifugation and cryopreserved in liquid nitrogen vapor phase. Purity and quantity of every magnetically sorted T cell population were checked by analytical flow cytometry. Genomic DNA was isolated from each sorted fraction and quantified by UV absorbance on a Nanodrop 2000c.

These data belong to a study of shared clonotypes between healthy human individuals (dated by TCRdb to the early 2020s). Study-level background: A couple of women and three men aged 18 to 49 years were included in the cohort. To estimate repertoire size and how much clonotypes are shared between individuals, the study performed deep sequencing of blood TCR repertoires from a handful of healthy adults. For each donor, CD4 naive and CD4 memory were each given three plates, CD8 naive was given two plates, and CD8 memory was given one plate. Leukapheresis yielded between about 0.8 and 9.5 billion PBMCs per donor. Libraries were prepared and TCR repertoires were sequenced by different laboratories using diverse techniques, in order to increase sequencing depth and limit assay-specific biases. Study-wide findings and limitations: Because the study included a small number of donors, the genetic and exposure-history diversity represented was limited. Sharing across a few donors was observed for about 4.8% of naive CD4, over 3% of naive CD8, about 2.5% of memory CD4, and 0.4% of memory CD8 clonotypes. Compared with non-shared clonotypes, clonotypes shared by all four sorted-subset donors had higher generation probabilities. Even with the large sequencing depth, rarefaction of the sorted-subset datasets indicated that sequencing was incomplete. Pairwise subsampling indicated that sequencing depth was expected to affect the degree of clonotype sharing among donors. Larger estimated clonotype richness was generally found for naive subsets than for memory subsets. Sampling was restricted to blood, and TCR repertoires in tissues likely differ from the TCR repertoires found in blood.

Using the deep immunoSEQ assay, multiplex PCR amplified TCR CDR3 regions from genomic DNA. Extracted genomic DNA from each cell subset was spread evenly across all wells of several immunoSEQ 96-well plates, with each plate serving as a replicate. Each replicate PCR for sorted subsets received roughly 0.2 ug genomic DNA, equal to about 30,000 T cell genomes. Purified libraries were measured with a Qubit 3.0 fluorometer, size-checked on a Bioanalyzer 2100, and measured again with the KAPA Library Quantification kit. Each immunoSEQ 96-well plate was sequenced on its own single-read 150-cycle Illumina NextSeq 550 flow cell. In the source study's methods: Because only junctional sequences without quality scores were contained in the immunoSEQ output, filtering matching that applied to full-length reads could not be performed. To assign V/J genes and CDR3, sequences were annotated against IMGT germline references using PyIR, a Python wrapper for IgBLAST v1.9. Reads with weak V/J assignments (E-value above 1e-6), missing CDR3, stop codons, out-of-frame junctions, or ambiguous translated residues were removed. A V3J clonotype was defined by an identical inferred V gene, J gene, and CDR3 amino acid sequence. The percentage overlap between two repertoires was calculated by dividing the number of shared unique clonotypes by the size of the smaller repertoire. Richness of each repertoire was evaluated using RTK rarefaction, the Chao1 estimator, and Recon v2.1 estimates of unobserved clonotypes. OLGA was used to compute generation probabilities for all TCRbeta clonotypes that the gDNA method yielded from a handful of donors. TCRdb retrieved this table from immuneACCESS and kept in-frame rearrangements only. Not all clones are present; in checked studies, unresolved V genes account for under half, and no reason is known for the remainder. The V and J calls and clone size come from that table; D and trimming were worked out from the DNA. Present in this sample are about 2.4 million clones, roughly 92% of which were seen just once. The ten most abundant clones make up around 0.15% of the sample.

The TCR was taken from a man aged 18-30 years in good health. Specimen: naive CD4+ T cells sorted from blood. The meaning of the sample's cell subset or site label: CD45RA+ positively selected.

The CDR3 protein sequence reads: CASSSWTGGSYEQYF. Here is the DNA: TGTGCCAGCAGTTCCTGGACAGGGGGCTCCTACGAGCAGTACTTC. Recombination linked TRBV6-5 to TRBJ2-7; TRBD1 agrees with 10 junctional bases. The CDR1 and CDR2 encoded by the germline V gene are MNHEY and SVGAGI. Trimming leaves V shorter by 4 bases and J shorter by 0 bases, with the junction holding 3 bases beyond the gene matches. The CDR3 goes from the cysteine to the phenylalanine over 15 residues. Left in the record is the CDR3 DNA by itself, 45 bases read in frame from the first base.